The 6 T cell receptor beta chains below come from one sample, sequenced in a study of blood T cell repertoires in COVID-19 (dated by TCRdb to about 2020). The library was prepared using the immunoSEQ multiplex PCR assay. TCRdb limited this immuneACCESS table to in-frame rearrangements with V and J called. A share of clones is missing; checked studies link under half to unresolved V genes, and the rest is unexplained. Recorded for this sample are fewer than 350,000 clones; approximately 90% of them occurred a single time. The top ten constitute about 2.3% of the sample. The sample was PBMCs or T cells enriched from blood (not recorded which). All receptors come from a middle-aged woman with acute COVID-19.

This rearrangement joins TRBV7-2 to TRBJ2-1, with 12 bases aligning to TRBD1. Germline CDR1 is SGHTA and CDR2 is FQGNSA. The CDR3 is made up of 16 amino acids. The J segment lost 4 bases and the V segment lost 5 bases, leaving 6 bases of the junction unmatched. DNA for the CDR3: TGTGCCAGCAGCGGGCGGGACAGGGGGCGATACAATGAGCAGTTCTTC. It translates to CASSGRDRGRYNEQFF.

This rearrangement joins TRBV18 to TRBJ1-6, with D tentatively TRBD1 (6 bases). The V end lost 3 bases, the J end lost 8 bases, and 11 bases lay between the germline ends. Looked up from germline, CDR1 is KGHSH and CDR2 is LQKENI. The CDR3 is 14 residues long. The CDR3 is CASSPQGYDSPLHF. The CDR3 DNA reads as TGTGCCAGCTCACCCCAGGGGTACGATTCACCCCTCCACTTT.

V usage is TRBV28 and J usage is TRBJ1-3; the D gene is possibly TRBD1 (5 bases). The V end lost 7 bases, the J end lost 0 bases, and 13 bases lay between the germline ends. The CDR3 has 15 residues. The germline V gene has CDR1 MDHEN and CDR2 SYDVKM. DNA of the CDR3: TGTGCCAGCATGAGGGGAGGATCCTCTGGAAACACCATATATTTT. The encoded protein is CASMRGGSSGNTIYF.

The chain combines TRBV7-9 with TRBJ2-5; 9 nucleotides align to TRBD2. The length of the CDR3 is 14 residues. Germline V gene sequence: CDR1 SEHNR, CDR2 FQNEAQ (reference sequence). Trimming cost V 5 bases and J 14 bases; bases outside gene matches: 15. As DNA, the CDR3 is TGTGCCAGCAGCCCAGCGGACACGGGAGCGGGAGGTTACTTC. Translating it yields CASSPADTGAGGYF.

The sample holds one count of this clone. This chain connects TRBV30 to TRBJ1-1; D unclear. V lost 4 bases and J 1 base, leaving 10 bases between the germline ends. The CDR3 contains 13 residues. Germline CDR1 and CDR2: GTSNPN and SVGIG (reference sequence). CDR3 residues: CAWNHIGNTEAFF. The CDR3, as DNA: TGTGCCTGGAACCATATCGGGAACACTGAAGCTTTCTTT.

V and J are TRBV6-5 and TRBJ2-7, with TRBD2 matching 11 bases. This CDR3 has 15 residues. Germline V gene lookup returns CDR1 MNHEY and CDR2 SVGAGI. V shed 5 bases, J shed 5 bases, and the junction held 8 bases outside the gene matches. CDR3: CASSPRTSGFHEQYF. CDR3 nucleotide sequence: TGTGCCAGCAGTCCAAGGACTAGCGGGTTCCACGAGCAGTACTTC.